This T cell receptor (beta chain) was found in a study of blood T cell repertoires in COVID-19. Study-level information: The study drew acute and convalescent COVID-19 samples from the United States, Italy and Spain. Sample material is recorded as cDNA or gDNA derived from T cells, B-cell-depleted T cells, or PBMCs.

Authors' processing steps: Reference gene primer amplification yielded estimated nucleated cell counts. TCRdb's table, derived via immunoSEQ multiplex PCR, lists solely in-frame clones and lacks some. For V, J and clone size, that table is used; D and trimming come from the DNA. There are some 400,000 clones in the sample; over 75% occur only once, and roughly 2% lies in the top ten. The CDR3 has 14 amino acids. Germline lookup yields CDR1 SGHNT and CDR2 YENEEA. Trimming cost V 3 bases and J 6 bases, with 11 bases left between them. Those enrolled in Seattle joined during active infection and were followed longitudinally afterward.

This TCR derives from an older woman with COVID-19, enrolled during active disease. The sequencing sample was made of peripheral blood. V and J are TRBV11-3 and TRBJ2-2, with D maybe TRBD1 (7 bases). The CDR3 reads CASSLEGAAGELFF. The CDR3 coding sequence is TGTGCCAGCAGCTTGGAGGGGGCGGCCGGGGAGCTGTTTTTT.